This T cell receptor beta chain stems from a study of T cell responses to AZD1222 COVID-19 vaccine. Study results and limitations: Spike-wide vaccine-associated CD4 TCRs dominated at 160-218 and 743-854.

J lost 4 bases, V lost 7 bases, and 4 bases had no gene match. The CDR3 has 13 amino acids. Germline CDR1 is LNHDA and CDR2 is SQIVND (reference sequence). Profiled with immunoSEQ multiplex PCR; TCRdb holds only in-frame clones, not every one. The data show around 140,000 clones, with roughly nine tenths seen just once and about 1.5% held by the top ten. Details on this clone: Its cognate antigen is unknown.

The rearrangement links TRBV19 to TRBJ2-7; 10 bases align to TRBD2. This receptor was obtained from an adult in good health. This sample comprised peripheral blood, obtained on day 0 of AZD1222 vaccination. The CDR3: CASMSTSGYEQYF. The CDR3 DNA follows: TGTGCCAGTATGTCGACTAGCGGGTACGAGCAGTACTTC.